This TCR beta chain was identified during a study of identical twins. Points from the study as a whole: Interpretation of the results relied on cross-sectional statistical analysis and not on following the same donors.

This clonotype was seen a few times. As yet, its antigen is unknown. The CDR3 has 12 residues. Trimming shortened V by 4 bases and J by 6 bases, and 11 bases separated the two germline ends. Germline V gene lookup returns CDR1 SQVTM and CDR2 ANQGSEA. TCRdb reprocessed the 5' RACE reads via MiXCR and lists one record per CDR3 protein. The sample holds some 570,000 distinct CDR3 sequences; about a fifth are singletons and the top ten take 0.45% to 0.5%. These sequences were also reported in another study, on yellow fever vaccine responses in identical twins. According to that study: Vaccine T cell responses of twins reportedly seemed partly convergent and partly personalized.

The receptor's source is a woman aged 18-29 years in good health. The gene calls are TRBV29-1 and TRBJ2-3, with a tentative D call TRBD2 (6 bases). Sample: CD4+ T cells sorted from blood. CDR3 sequence (DNA): TGCAGCGTTGTAAAGGCGGGGGATACGCAGTATTTT. Protein product: CSVVKAGDTQYF.